This passage covers 14 T cell receptor beta chains from one sample sequenced in a study of shared clonotypes between healthy human individuals. In the naive CD8 group, cells lacked CD45RO and were positively selected for CCR7, so terminally differentiated effector memory CD45RA+ cells were left out. Generated by immunoSEQ multiplex PCR, the TCRdb table keeps only in-frame clones and is missing some. The table lists approximately 1.9 million clones, roughly 95% of them singletons. Sequencing used naive CD8+ T cells from PBMCs. These receptors were taken from a man aged 18 to 29 in good health. Some clones in this sample may be carry-over from other donors' samples.

This clone was observed a single time. The chain is built from TRBV28 and TRBJ1-4; D is uncertain. CDR1 is MDHEN and CDR2 is SYDVKM in the germline V gene. V lost 6 bases to trimming and J lost 8 bases, with 25 bases between them. The CDR3 length is 17 residues. CDR3 sequence (DNA): TGTGCCAGCAGCCCAAAGGATAGCGACCCCCGAAGGGAAAAACTGTTTTTT. It encodes CASSPKDSDPRREKLFF.

The chain recombines TRBV9 with TRBJ2-2; weak D call: TRBD2 (6 bases). V dropped 2 bases and J dropped 3 bases, with 17 bases sitting between them. Germline CDR1 and CDR2: SGDLS and YYNGEE. The CDR3 is 17 residues long. The CDR3 coding sequence is TGTGCCAGCAGCGTCCCCAGCCGGGAGTGGGACACCGGGGAGCTGTTTTTT. This gives the protein CASSVPSREWDTGELFF.

The rearrangement joins TRBV4-1 to TRBJ2-1, with D perhaps TRBD2 (6 bases). The CDR3 has 13 residues. Germline CDR1 is MGHRA and CDR2 is YSYEKL. Trimming pared 3 bases from V and 8 bases from J, leaving 11 bases between. The CDR3 sequence: CASSHPGDHEQFF. In nucleotides, the CDR3 is TGCGCCAGCAGCCACCCGGGGGACCATGAGCAGTTCTTC.

The chain employs TRBV30 and TRBJ2-1, with 7 bases identical to TRBD2. The CDR3 has 16 residues. Losses at the gene ends were 2 bases for V and 9 bases for J; bases not matched to a gene: 16. Germline V gene lookup returns CDR1 GTSNPN and CDR2 SVGIG (reference sequence). CDR3 residues: CAWSSEGGPYRSEQFF. The CDR3 DNA sequence: TGTGCCTGGAGTAGTGAGGGAGGGCCCTATAGGAGTGAGCAGTTCTTC.

The chain recombines TRBV4-1 with TRBJ2-7; 8 bases are shared with TRBD1. CDR1 MGHRA and CDR2 YSYEKL come from the germline V gene. V shed 4 bases and J 4 bases; nucleotides not matched to a gene: 6. The CDR3 has 14 amino acids. The CDR3 DNA sequence: TGCGCCAGCAGCCCTACAGGGGGTGAGTACGAGCAGTACTTC. Protein sequence: CASSPTGGEYEQYF.

This clone was observed a few times. Other nucleotide sequences in the sample specify the same CDR3. The chain recombines TRBV6-5 with TRBJ1-1, with D possibly being TRBD1 (5 bases). Germline V CDR1 and CDR2: MNHEY, SVGAGI. This CDR3 is 13 amino acids long. V shed 2 bases and J shed 1 base, with 5 bases lying between them. CDR3 amino acids: CASSYGTNTEAFF. In nucleotides, the CDR3 is TGTGCCAGCAGTTACGGGACGAACACTGAAGCTTTCTTT.

The chain carries TRBV11-2 and TRBJ2-7; D remains ambiguous. Germline CDR1 reads SGHAT; CDR2 reads FQNNGV. The CDR3 extends over 15 amino acids. Trimming stripped 4 bases from V and 0 bases from J, with 13 bases between. The CDR3 nucleotides read TGTGCCAGCAGCTCCCGATCTGATTCCTCCTACGAGCAGTACTTC. Amino acid sequence: CASSSRSDSSYEQYF.

The rearrangement uses TRBV27 and TRBJ2-5; 7 bases align to TRBD1. Germline CDR1 and CDR2: MNHEY and SMNVEV (reference sequence). This CDR3 comprises 15 residues. V lost 6 bases and J lost 5; bases outside the gene matches: 12. In nucleotides, the CDR3 is TGTGCCAGCAGGATGGGACAGTACTCCGGCGAGACCCAGTACTTC. This sequence encodes CASRMGQYSGETQYF.

V gene TRBV16 combines with J gene TRBJ2-2; D not certain. The V and J ends lost 4 bases and 5 bases respectively, with 8 bases between them. Germline CDR1 is KGHSY and CDR2 is FQNENV. The CDR3 sequence is 13 residues long. CDR3 region: CASSPRRTGELFF. CDR3 DNA sequence: TGTGCCAGCAGCCCCCGGCGGACCGGGGAGCTGTTTTTT.

In this sample, this clone turned up once. The gene calls are TRBV28 and TRBJ2-7; the match to TRBD1 covers 8 bases. From germline, CDR1 is MDHEN and CDR2 SYDVKM. The length of the CDR3 is 15 residues. J gave up 0 bases and V 5 bases, and 6 bases lay outside the gene matches. The CDR3 here is CASSTRTGLSYEQYF. The CDR3 nucleotides read TGTGCCAGCAGTACGAGGACAGGGCTCTCCTACGAGCAGTACTTC.

The chain carries TRBV7-8 and TRBJ1-1; a weak D match, TRBD1 (5 bases). The V end lost 2 bases, the J end lost 0 bases, and 13 bases lay between the germline ends. Per germline, CDR1 SGHVS and CDR2 FQNEAQ. The CDR3 spans 16 residues. This CDR3 reads CASSLLGRELNTEAFF. CDR3 DNA sequence: TGTGCCAGCAGCTTATTGGGACGGGAGCTGAACACTGAAGCTTTCTTT.

This clone turned up a few times. J is TRBJ2-3 and V is TRBV9; tentative D call: TRBD2 (6 bases). In germline, CDR1 is SGDLS, CDR2 YYNGEE. V gave up 3 bases and J gave up 0 bases, with 11 bases separating them. This CDR3 spans 15 amino acids. The CDR3 is CASSAGSVSTDTQYF. The CDR3 coding sequence is TGTGCCAGCAGCGCCGGGAGCGTGAGCACAGATACGCAGTATTTT. Together with reference TRBV9 and TRBJ2-3, the CDR3 gives the full variable domain: DSGVTQTPKHLITATGQRVTLRCSPRSGDLSVYWYQQSLDQGLQFLIQYYNGEERAKGNILERFSAQQFPDLHSELNLSSLELGDSALYFCASSAGSVSTDTQYFGPGTRLTVL.

The chain is built from TRBV7-6 and TRBJ1-1; possible D gene TRBD1, 5 bases. This CDR3 has 14 amino acids. Trimming shortened V by 4 bases and J by 2 bases, and 11 bases separated the two germline ends. The germline gives CDR1 SGHVS, CDR2 FNYEAQ. The CDR3 nucleotides read TGTGCCAGCAGCTCCAGGGCACGCAACACTGAAGCTTTCTTT. The encoded protein is CASSSRARNTEAFF.

The chain employs TRBV28 and TRBJ2-7; 9 bases map to TRBD2. The CDR3 covers 13 residues. V was pared by 8 bases and J by 2 bases, with 4 bases of the junction left unmatched. Germline loops: CDR1 MDHEN, CDR2 SYDVKM. The DNA for the CDR3 is TGTGCCAGCGGCACTAGCGGGCCCTACGAGCAGTACTTC. Translation gives CASGTSGPYEQYF.